This is a list of T cell receptor beta chains from one sample in a study of cytomegalovirus exposure and HLA in healthy donors. Clones were sequenced by immunoSEQ multiplex PCR, and TCRdb holds only the in-frame ones, with some missing. The profile shows around 150,000 clones, 60% to 80% of them singletons. Sequenced sample: PBMCs. These receptors all come from a man between 18 and 35 years old in good health and CMV-seropositive. Both conserved end residues are part of each CDR3. Fields, in order: J gene, clone size, V gene, D gene, CDR3 protein, CDR3 DNA. The D gene is left open where the match is weak. Rows give clone size only sometimes, using once, few, many, or a class for an expanded clone.

j_gene: TRBJ2-5; abundance: -; v_gene: TRBV5-1; d_gene: -; CDR3aa: CASRRITAAGETQYF; CDR3nt: TGCGCCAGCAGAAGGATTACCGCCGCAGGGGAGACCCAGTACTTC
j_gene: TRBJ1-2; abundance: -; v_gene: TRBV18; d_gene: TRBD1; CDR3aa: CASSPGTGEGGYTF; CDR3nt: TGTGCCAGCTCACCCGGGACAGGGGAAGGTGGCTACACCTTC
j_gene: TRBJ2-1; abundance: -; v_gene: TRBV28; d_gene: TRBD1; CDR3aa: CASSSNRGYNEQFF; CDR3nt: TGTGCCAGCAGTTCCAACAGGGGCTACAATGAGCAGTTCTTC
j_gene: TRBJ1-4; abundance: -; v_gene: TRBV6-1; d_gene: TRBD1; CDR3aa: CASRGGQAFNEKLFF; CDR3nt: TGTGCCAGCAGAGGAGGACAGGCGTTTAATGAAAAACTGTTTTTT
j_gene: TRBJ1-2; abundance: -; v_gene: TRBV7-2; d_gene: TRBD1; CDR3aa: CASSTRTGYYGYTF; CDR3nt: TGTGCCAGCAGCACTCGGACAGGGTACTATGGCTACACCTTC
j_gene: TRBJ2-3; abundance: few; v_gene: TRBV30; d_gene: TRBD1; CDR3aa: CAWKRQGVSDTQYF; CDR3nt: TGTGCCTGGAAGAGACAGGGAGTATCAGATACGCAGTATTTT
j_gene: TRBJ1-1; abundance: -; v_gene: TRBV19; d_gene: -; CDR3aa: CASSIGPPRDILMNTEAFF; CDR3nt: TGTGCCAGTAGTATAGGCCCCCCCAGGGATATCCTTATGAACACTGAAGCTTTCTTT
j_gene: TRBJ2-3; abundance: -; v_gene: TRBV5-6; d_gene: TRBD2; CDR3aa: CASSLVRYSWGGSTDTQYF; CDR3nt: TGTGCCAGCAGCTTGGTGAGATATAGCTGGGGGGGAAGCACAGATACGCAGTATTTT
j_gene: TRBJ1-2; abundance: few; v_gene: TRBV6-1; d_gene: -; CDR3aa: CASSGGTGEDGYTF; CDR3nt: TGTGCCAGCAGTGGTGGGACGGGGGAGGATGGCTACACCTTC
j_gene: TRBJ1-1; abundance: few; v_gene: TRBV19; d_gene: -; CDR3aa: CASSPYRAATEAFF; CDR3nt: TGTGCCAGTAGTCCCTACAGGGCGGCGACTGAAGCTTTCTTT
j_gene: TRBJ1-2; abundance: -; v_gene: TRBV29-1; d_gene: -; CDR3aa: CSARMGGDYGYTF; CDR3nt: TGCAGCGCCCGTATGGGGGGGGACTATGGCTACACCTTC
j_gene: TRBJ1-3; abundance: few; v_gene: TRBV28; d_gene: -; CDR3aa: CASMTAGYTSGNTIYF; CDR3nt: TGTGCCAGCATGACAGCGGGGTATACCTCTGGAAACACCATATATTTT
j_gene: TRBJ1-4; abundance: -; v_gene: TRBV19; d_gene: -; CDR3aa: CASSIRQLTNEKLFF; CDR3nt: TGTGCCAGTAGTATCCGACAGTTGACTAATGAAAAACTGTTTTTT
j_gene: TRBJ2-1; abundance: -; v_gene: TRBV9; d_gene: TRBD1; CDR3aa: CASSVVGQGAYNEQFF; CDR3nt: TGTGCCAGCAGCGTAGTAGGCCAGGGGGCCTACAATGAGCAGTTCTTC
j_gene: TRBJ2-3; abundance: -; v_gene: TRBV27; d_gene: -; CDR3aa: CASSRGRGTGTQYF; CDR3nt: TGTGCCAGCAGCCGTGGGAGGGGCACAGGGACGCAGTATTTT
j_gene: TRBJ2-3; abundance: -; v_gene: TRBV4-2; d_gene: TRBD2; CDR3aa: CASRSGGAGTDTQYF; CDR3nt: TGTGCCAGCAGAAGCGGGGGGGCCGGTACAGATACGCAGTATTTT
j_gene: TRBJ2-3; abundance: -; v_gene: TRBV2; d_gene: -; CDR3aa: CASRRESGTDTQYF; CDR3nt: TGTGCCAGCAGGCGAGAGAGCGGCACAGATACGCAGTATTTT
j_gene: TRBJ1-1; abundance: -; v_gene: TRBV9; d_gene: -; CDR3aa: CASNPTGSTEAFF; CDR3nt: TGTGCCAGCAACCCGACAGGCTCCACTGAAGCTTTCTTT
j_gene: TRBJ1-5; abundance: -; v_gene: TRBV19; d_gene: TRBD1; CDR3aa: CASSTSRDRGPGSNQPQHF; CDR3nt: TGTGCCAGTAGTACAAGCCGGGACAGGGGGCCCGGGAGCAATCAGCCCCAGCATTTT
j_gene: TRBJ2-6; abundance: -; v_gene: TRBV6-4; d_gene: -; CDR3aa: CASREGGSGANVLTF; CDR3nt: TGTGCCAGCAGGGAAGGGGGCTCTGGGGCCAACGTCCTGACTTTC
j_gene: TRBJ1-3; abundance: -; v_gene: TRBV2; d_gene: TRBD1; CDR3aa: CASSVKGGQGRGNTIYF; CDR3nt: TGTGCCAGCAGTGTCAAAGGGGGACAGGGTCGGGGAAACACCATATATTTT
j_gene: TRBJ2-1; abundance: few; v_gene: TRBV5-1; d_gene: -; CDR3aa: CASSRGTLYNEQFF; CDR3nt: TGCGCCAGCAGCCGCGGGACCTTATACAATGAGCAGTTCTTC
j_gene: TRBJ1-6; abundance: -; v_gene: TRBV30; d_gene: -; CDR3aa: CAWSEPGVTPLHF; CDR3nt: TGTGCCTGGAGTGAGCCAGGGGTTACACCCCTCCACTTT
j_gene: TRBJ1-1; abundance: -; v_gene: TRBV30; d_gene: -; CDR3aa: CAWSVEPNTEAFF; CDR3nt: TGTGCCTGGAGTGTGGAGCCGAACACTGAAGCTTTCTTT
j_gene: TRBJ1-1; abundance: -; v_gene: TRBV5-4; d_gene: -; CDR3aa: CASSLAGGPGNTEAFF; CDR3nt: TGTGCCAGCAGCTTGGCCGGGGGACCGGGGAACACTGAAGCTTTCTTT
j_gene: TRBJ2-5; abundance: -; v_gene: TRBV7-9; d_gene: -; CDR3aa: CASSPGHQQETQYF; CDR3nt: TGTGCCAGCAGCCCGGGACACCAACAAGAGACCCAGTACTTC
j_gene: TRBJ2-5; abundance: -; v_gene: TRBV19; d_gene: TRBD1; CDR3aa: CASSGEDREEETQYF; CDR3nt: TGTGCCAGTAGTGGTGAGGACAGGGAGGAAGAGACCCAGTACTTC
j_gene: TRBJ2-5; abundance: -; v_gene: TRBV29-1; d_gene: -; CDR3aa: CSVLNQGETQYF; CDR3nt: TGCAGCGTGCTGAACCAGGGGGAGACCCAGTACTTC
j_gene: TRBJ2-1; abundance: -; v_gene: TRBV5-1; d_gene: TRBD2; CDR3aa: CASSLSGGTYNEQFF; CDR3nt: TGCGCCAGCAGCTTGAGCGGGGGGACCTACAATGAGCAGTTCTTC
j_gene: TRBJ2-3; abundance: few; v_gene: TRBV25-1; d_gene: TRBD1; CDR3aa: CASSLQGADTQYF; CDR3nt: TGTGCCAGCAGTCTGCAGGGGGCAGATACGCAGTATTTT
j_gene: TRBJ2-1; abundance: -; v_gene: TRBV11-3; d_gene: TRBD2; CDR3aa: CASGQRGNNEQFF; CDR3nt: TGTGCCAGCGGACAGCGGGGGAACAATGAGCAGTTCTTC
j_gene: TRBJ1-2; abundance: -; v_gene: TRBV6-5; d_gene: TRBD1; CDR3aa: CASRRTGVYGYTF; CDR3nt: TGTGCCAGCAGACGAACAGGGGTCTATGGCTACACCTTC
j_gene: TRBJ2-1; abundance: -; v_gene: TRBV5-6; d_gene: TRBD2; CDR3aa: CASSLDNEGLRNEQFF; CDR3nt: TGTGCCAGCAGCTTAGACAATGAGGGACTAAGGAATGAGCAGTTCTTC
j_gene: TRBJ2-3; abundance: -; v_gene: TRBV11-2; d_gene: TRBD2; CDR3aa: CASSLAPLAALYTDTQYF; CDR3nt: TGTGCCAGCAGCTTAGCCCCCCTAGCGGCCCTTTACACAGATACGCAGTATTTT
j_gene: TRBJ2-3; abundance: -; v_gene: TRBV7-3; d_gene: TRBD2; CDR3aa: CASSLAGGVADTQYF; CDR3nt: TGTGCCAGCAGCCTTGCGGGGGGTGTAGCAGATACGCAGTATTTT
j_gene: TRBJ1-3; abundance: -; v_gene: TRBV2; d_gene: TRBD1; CDR3aa: CASRQGALGNTIYF; CDR3nt: TGTGCCAGCAGACAGGGGGCGCTGGGAAACACCATATATTTT
j_gene: TRBJ2-2; abundance: -; v_gene: TRBV5-1; d_gene: TRBD1; CDR3aa: CASSLDRGQANTGELFF; CDR3nt: TGCGCCAGCAGCTTGGACCGCGGACAGGCGAACACCGGGGAGCTGTTTTTT
j_gene: TRBJ2-3; abundance: -; v_gene: TRBV7-2; d_gene: -; CDR3aa: CASSFDRSTQYF; CDR3nt: TGTGCCAGCAGCTTCGACAGGAGCACGCAGTATTTT